Here is one T cell receptor (beta chain) with its context. The sample belongs to a study of control samples from healthy donors and cancer patients. The CDR3 loop spans 15 amino acids. Trimming removed 4 bases at V and 7 bases at J, with 17 bases between. Per the germline V gene, CDR1 is SGHTA and CDR2 is FQGNSA. Generated by immunoSEQ multiplex PCR, the TCRdb table keeps only in-frame clones and is missing some. The table records 110,000 to 150,000 clones, around nine tenths of them present only once. This TCR derives from a man aged 25 to 40 in good health. The rearrangement joins TRBV7-2 to TRBJ2-1; D perhaps matches TRBD2 (6 bases). Sequencing was done on a sample of blood. The CDR3 protein is CASSYWGGGKNEQFF. CDR3 in DNA: TGTGCCAGCAGCTACTGGGGTGGGGGGAAAAATGAGCAGTTCTTC.